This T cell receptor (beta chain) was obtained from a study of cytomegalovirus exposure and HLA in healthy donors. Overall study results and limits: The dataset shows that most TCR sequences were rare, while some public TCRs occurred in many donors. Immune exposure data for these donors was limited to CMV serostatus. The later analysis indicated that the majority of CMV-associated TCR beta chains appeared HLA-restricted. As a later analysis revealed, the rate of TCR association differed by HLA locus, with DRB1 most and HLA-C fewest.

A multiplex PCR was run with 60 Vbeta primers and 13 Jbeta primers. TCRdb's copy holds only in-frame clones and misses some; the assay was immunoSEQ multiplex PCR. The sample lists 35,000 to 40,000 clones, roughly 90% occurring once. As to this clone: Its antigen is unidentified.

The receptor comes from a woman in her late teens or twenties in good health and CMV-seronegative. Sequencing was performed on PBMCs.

The CDR3 here is CASRGAGNEKLFF. CDR3 DNA: TGTGCCAGCCGGGGGGCGGGTAATGAAAAACTGTTTTTT. This sequence joins TRBV28 and TRBJ1-4, with a tentative D call TRBD1 (6 bases). The V and J ends lost 8 bases and 4 bases respectively, with 11 bases between them. The CDR3 has 13 amino acids. Germline V CDR1 and CDR2: MDHEN, SYDVKM.